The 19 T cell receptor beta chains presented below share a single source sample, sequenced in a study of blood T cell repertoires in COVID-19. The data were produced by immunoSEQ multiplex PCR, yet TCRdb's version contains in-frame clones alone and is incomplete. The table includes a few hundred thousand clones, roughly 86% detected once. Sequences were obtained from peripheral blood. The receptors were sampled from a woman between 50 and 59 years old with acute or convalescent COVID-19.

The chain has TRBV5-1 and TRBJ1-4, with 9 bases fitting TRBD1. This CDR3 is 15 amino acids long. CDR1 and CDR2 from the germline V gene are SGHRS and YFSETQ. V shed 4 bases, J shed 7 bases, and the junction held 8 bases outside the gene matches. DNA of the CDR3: TGCGCCAGCAGCAACCCGGGACAGGGAGCTGAAAAACTGTTTTTT. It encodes CASSNPGQGAEKLFF.

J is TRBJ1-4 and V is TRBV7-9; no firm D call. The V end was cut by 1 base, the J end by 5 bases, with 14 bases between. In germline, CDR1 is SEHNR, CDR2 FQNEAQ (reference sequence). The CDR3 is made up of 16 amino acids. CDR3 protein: CASSLDLTSGNEKLFF. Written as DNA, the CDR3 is TGTGCCAGCAGCTTAGATCTCACAAGCGGGAATGAAAAACTGTTTTTT.

The CDR3 DNA follows: TGCAGTGCTAGTGGTGGAGGAGCGGGAGGAATCGACGAGCAGTACTTC. Protein sequence: CSASGGGAGGIDEQYF. The rearrangement joins TRBV20-1 to TRBJ2-7; 9 nucleotides agree with TRBD2. This CDR3 contains 16 residues. The germline V gene has CDR1 DFQATT and CDR2 SNEGSKA (reference sequence). The V gene end was trimmed by 3 bases and the J gene end by 5 bases; junction bases not matched to a gene: 14.

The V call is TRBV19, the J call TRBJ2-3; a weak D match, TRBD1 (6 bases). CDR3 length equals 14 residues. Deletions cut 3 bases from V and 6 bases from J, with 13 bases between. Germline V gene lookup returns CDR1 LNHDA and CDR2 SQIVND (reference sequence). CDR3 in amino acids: CASSIDRSRDTQYF. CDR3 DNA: TGTGCCAGTAGTATCGACAGGTCTAGGGATACGCAGTATTTT.

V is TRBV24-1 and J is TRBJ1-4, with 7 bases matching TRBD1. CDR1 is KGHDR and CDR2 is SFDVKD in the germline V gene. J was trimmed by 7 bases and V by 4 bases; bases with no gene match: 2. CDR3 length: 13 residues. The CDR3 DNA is TGTGCCACCAGTGAAACAGGGGTTGAAAAACTGTTTTTT. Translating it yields CATSETGVEKLFF.

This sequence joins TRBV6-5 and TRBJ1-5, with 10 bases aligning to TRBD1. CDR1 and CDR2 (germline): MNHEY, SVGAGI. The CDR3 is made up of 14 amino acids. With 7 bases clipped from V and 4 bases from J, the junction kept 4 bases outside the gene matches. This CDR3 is CASTWTGGNQPQHF. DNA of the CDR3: TGTGCCAGCACCTGGACAGGGGGGAATCAGCCCCAGCATTTT.

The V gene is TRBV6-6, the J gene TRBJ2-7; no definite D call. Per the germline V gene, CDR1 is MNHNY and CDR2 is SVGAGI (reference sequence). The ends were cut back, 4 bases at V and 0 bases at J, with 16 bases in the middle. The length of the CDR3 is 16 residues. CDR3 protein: CASSSPGWASSYEQYF. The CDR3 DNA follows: TGTGCCAGCAGTTCCCCCGGTTGGGCGAGCTCCTACGAGCAGTACTTC.

CDR3 nucleotide sequence: TGCAGCGTTGAAAATAAGAGGGTAGGAGTCTCTGGAAACACCATATATTTT. Its protein product is CSVENKRVGVSGNTIYF. This chain joins TRBV29-1 and TRBJ1-3, with D uncertain. The CDR3 runs to 17 residues. V was clipped by 2 bases and J by 0 bases, with 17 bases between them. CDR1 is SQVTM and CDR2 is ANQGSEA in the germline V gene. Full variable domain (outside the CDR3, taken from reference TRBV29-1 and TRBJ1-3): SAVISQKPSRDICQRGTSLTIQCQVDSQVTMMFWYRQQPGQSLTLIATANQGSEATYESGFVIDKFPISRPNLTFSTLTVSNMSPEDSSIYLCSVENKRVGVSGNTIYFGEGSWLTVV.

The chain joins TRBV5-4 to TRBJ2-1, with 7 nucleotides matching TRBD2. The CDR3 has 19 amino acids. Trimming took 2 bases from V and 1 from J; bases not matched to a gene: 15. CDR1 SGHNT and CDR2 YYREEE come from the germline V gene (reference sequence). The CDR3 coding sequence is TGTGCCAGCAGCTTCTCCGCCCAACATAGCGGGTTTTCCTACAATGAGCAGTTCTTC. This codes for CASSFSAQHSGFSYNEQFF.

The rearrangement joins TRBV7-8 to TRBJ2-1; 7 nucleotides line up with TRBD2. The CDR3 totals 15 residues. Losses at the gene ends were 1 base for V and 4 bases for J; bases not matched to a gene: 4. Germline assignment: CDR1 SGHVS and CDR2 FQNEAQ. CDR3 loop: CASSLGRAGYNEQFF. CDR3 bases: TGTGCCAGCAGCTTAGGGAGAGCGGGGTACAATGAGCAGTTCTTC.

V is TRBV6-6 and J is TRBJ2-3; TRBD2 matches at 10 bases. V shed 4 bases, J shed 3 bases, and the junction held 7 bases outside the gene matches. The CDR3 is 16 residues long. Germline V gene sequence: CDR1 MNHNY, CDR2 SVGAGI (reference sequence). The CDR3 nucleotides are TGTGCCAGCAGTTCCTACCTAGCGGGAGCGACAGATACGCAGTATTTT. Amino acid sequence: CASSSYLAGATDTQYF.

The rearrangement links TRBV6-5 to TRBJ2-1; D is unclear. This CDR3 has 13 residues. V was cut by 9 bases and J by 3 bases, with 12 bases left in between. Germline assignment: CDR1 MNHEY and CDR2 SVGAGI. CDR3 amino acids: CASTWAVYNEQFF. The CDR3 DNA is TGTGCCAGTACATGGGCAGTCTACAATGAGCAGTTCTTC.

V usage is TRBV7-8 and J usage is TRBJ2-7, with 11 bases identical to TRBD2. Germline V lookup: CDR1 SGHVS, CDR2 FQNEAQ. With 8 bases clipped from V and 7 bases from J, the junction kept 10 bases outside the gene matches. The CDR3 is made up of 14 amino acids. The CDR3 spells CASGAGLAAGEQYF. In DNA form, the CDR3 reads TGTGCCAGCGGGGCGGGACTAGCGGCTGGGGAGCAGTACTTC.

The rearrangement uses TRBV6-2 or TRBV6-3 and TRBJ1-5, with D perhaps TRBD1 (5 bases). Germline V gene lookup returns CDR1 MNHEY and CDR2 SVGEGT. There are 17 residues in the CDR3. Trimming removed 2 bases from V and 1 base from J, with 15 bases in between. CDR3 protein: CASSYRTSDMSNQPQHF. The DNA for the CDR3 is TGTGCCAGCAGTTACCGGACCTCGGACATGAGCAATCAGCCCCAGCATTTT.

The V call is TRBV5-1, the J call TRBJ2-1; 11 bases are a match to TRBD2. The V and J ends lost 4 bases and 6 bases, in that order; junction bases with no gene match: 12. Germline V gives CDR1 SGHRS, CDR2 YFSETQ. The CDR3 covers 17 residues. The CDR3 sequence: CASSITRLAGISNEQFF. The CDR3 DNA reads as TGCGCCAGCAGCATAACCCGACTAGCGGGAATAAGCAATGAGCAGTTCTTC.

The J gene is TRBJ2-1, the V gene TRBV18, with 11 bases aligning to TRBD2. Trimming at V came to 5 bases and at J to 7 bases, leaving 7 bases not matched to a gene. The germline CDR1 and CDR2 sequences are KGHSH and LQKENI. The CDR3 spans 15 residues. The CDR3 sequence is CASSSGLAAPNEQFF. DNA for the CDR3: TGTGCCAGCTCATCGGGACTAGCGGCTCCTAATGAGCAGTTCTTC.

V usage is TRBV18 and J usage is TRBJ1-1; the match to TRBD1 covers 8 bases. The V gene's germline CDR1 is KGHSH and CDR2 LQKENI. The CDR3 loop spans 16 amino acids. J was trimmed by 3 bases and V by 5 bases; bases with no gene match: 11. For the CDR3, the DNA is TGTGCCAGCTCAACAATTGGGAAGACAGGGGACACTGAAGCTTTCTTT. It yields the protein CASSTIGKTGDTEAFF.

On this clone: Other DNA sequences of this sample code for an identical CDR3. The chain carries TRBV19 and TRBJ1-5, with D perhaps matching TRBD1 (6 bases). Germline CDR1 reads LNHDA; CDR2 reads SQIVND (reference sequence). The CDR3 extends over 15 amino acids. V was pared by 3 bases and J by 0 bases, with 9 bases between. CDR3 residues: CASSIDRSSNQPQHF. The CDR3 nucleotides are TGTGCCAGTAGTATTGACAGGAGTAGCAATCAGCCCCAGCATTTT.

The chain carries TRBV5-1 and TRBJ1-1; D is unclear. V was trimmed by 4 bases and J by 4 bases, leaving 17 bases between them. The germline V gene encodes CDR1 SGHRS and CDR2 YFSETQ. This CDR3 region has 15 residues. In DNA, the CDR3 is TGCGCCAGCAGCACTTCAACTGTGGAGGCCACTGAAGCTTTCTTT. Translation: CASSTSTVEATEAFF.